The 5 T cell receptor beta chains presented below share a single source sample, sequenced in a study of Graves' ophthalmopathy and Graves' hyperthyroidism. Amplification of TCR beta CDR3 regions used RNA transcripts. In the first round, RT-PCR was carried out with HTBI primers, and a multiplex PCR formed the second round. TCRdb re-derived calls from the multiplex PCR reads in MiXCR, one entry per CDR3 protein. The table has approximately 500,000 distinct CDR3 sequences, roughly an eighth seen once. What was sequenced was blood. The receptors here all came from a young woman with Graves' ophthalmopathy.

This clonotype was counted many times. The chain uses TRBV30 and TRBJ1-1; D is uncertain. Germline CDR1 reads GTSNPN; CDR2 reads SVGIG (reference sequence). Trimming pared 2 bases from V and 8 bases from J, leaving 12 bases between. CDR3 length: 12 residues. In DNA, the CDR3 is TGTGCCTGGAGTCCGGCGGAATTGGAAGCTTTCTTT. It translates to CAWSPAELEAFF.

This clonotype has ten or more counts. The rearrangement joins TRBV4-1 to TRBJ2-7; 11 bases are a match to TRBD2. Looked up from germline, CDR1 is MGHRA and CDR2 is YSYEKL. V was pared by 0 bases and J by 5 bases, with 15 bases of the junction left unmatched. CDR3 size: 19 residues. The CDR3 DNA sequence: TGCGCCAGCAGCCAAGATTTGCAGGGGGCAGCTAGCGGGAGGAACGAGCAGTACTTC. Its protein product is CASSQDLQGAASGRNEQYF.

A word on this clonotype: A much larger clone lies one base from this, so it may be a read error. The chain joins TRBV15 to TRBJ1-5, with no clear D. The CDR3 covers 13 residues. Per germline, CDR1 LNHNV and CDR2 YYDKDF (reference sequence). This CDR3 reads CTTQARGAQPQHF. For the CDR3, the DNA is TGTACCACCCAGGCCCGGGGAGCTCAGCCCCAGCATTTT.

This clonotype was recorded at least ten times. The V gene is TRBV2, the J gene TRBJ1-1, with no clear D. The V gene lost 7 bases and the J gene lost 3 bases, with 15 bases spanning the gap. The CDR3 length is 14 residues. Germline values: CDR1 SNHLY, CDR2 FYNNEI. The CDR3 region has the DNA TGTGCCAGCACACCACACCCCGGGGACACTGAAGCTTTCTTT. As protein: CASTPHPGDTEAFF. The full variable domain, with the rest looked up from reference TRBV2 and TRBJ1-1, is EPEVTQTPSHQVTQMGQEVILRCVPISNHLYFYWYRQILGQKVEFLVSFYNNEISEKSEIFDDQFSVERPDGSNFTLKIRSTKLEDSAMYFCASTPHPGDTEAFFGQGTRLTVV.

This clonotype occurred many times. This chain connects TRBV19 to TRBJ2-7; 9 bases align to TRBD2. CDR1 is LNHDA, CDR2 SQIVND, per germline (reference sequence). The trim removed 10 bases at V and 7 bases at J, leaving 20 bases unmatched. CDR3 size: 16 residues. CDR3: CATSSLWGSGSGEQYF. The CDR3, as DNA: TGTGCCACCTCATCTCTTTGGGGTAGCGGGAGTGGGGAGCAGTACTTC.